Here is one T cell receptor (beta chain) with its context. Its matching antigen is unknown. Clones were sequenced by immunoSEQ multiplex PCR, and TCRdb holds only the in-frame ones, with some missing. The sample consists of fewer than 200,000 clones, nearly 90% of them appearing once. These data belong to a study of cytomegalovirus exposure and HLA in healthy donors. Overall study findings and caveats: The study listed around 150 cytomegalovirus-associated TCR beta chains. Among the CMV-associated chains, a few were confirmed in vitro as specific for CMV antigens. The classifier was said to identify cytomegalovirus status with high specificity and sensitivity.

The 120-subject validation cohort, separate from the approximately 640-subject first cohort, included the donors. The CDR3 is 14 amino acids. Germline V gene lookup returns CDR1 SGHAT and CDR2 FQNNGV. Deletions cut 9 bases from V and 6 bases from J, with 17 bases between. This rearrangement joins TRBV11-2 to TRBJ2-2; possible D gene TRBD1, 6 bases. Sequenced sample: PBMCs. The TCR sequence derives from a man in his late teens or twenties in good health and CMV-seropositive. DNA of the CDR3: TGTGCCAGTCTATCCCCCAGGGGACCCGGGGAGCTGTTTTTT. Encoded protein: CASLSPRGPGELFF. Combining the CDR3 with reference TRBV11-2 and TRBJ2-2 gives the whole variable domain EAGVAQSPRYKIIEKRQSVAFWCNPISGHATLYWYQQILGQGPKLLIQFQNNGVVDDSQLPKDRFSAERLKGVDSTLKIQPAKLEDSAVYLCASLSPRGPGELFFGEGSRLTVL.